The present TCR beta chain was sequenced within a study of blood T cell repertoires in COVID-19. For the study at large: Acute and convalescent COVID-19 specimens originated in the United States, Italy and Spain.

The V gene's germline CDR1 is MNHEY and CDR2 SVGAGI. CDR3 length equals 13 residues. The ends were cut back, 4 bases at V and 2 bases at J, with 8 bases in the middle. Libraries were prepared by immunoSEQ multiplex PCR; TCRdb keeps only in-frame clonotypes and omits some of them. This table has 55,000 to 65,000 clones, 90% to 95% appearing once. This receptor was obtained from a human donor in a cohort sampled during active COVID-19. The J gene is TRBJ2-5, the V gene TRBV6-5; perhaps TRBD1 as D (6 bases). Input material: peripheral blood. CDR3 loop: CASSWTVQETQYF. CDR3 in DNA: TGTGCCAGCAGTTGGACAGTTCAAGAGACCCAGTACTTC.